This passage covers 32 T cell receptor beta chains from one sample sequenced in a study of identical twins. Via MiXCR, TCRdb re-called the 5' RACE reads, giving one row per CDR3 protein. The sample lists a few hundred thousand distinct CDR3 sequences; 20% to 25% were seen once. These data were also filed under a second study, of T cells expressing NK-cell markers.

Input material: CD4+ T cells sorted from blood. The receptors stem from a woman aged 18-30 years in good health.

This clonotype has a handful of counts. The chain employs TRBV12-3 or TRBV12-4 and TRBJ2-5, with a tentative D call TRBD1 (5 bases). V shed 5 bases and J shed 6 bases, with 13 bases lying between them. This CDR3 spans 13 amino acids. The CDR3 nucleotides read TGTGCCAGCAGTCGCCAGGGTAGAAAGACCCAGTACTTC. This codes for CASSRQGRKTQYF.

This clonotype was recorded a few times. The chain carries TRBV5-6 and TRBJ2-1; maybe TRBD2 (7 bases). V was pared by 2 bases and J by 1 base, with 13 bases between. CDR1 and CDR2 (germline): SGHDT, YYEEEE. The length of the CDR3 is 16 residues. The CDR3, as DNA: TGTGCCAGCAGCTTATTCGGGGGGCTGTCCTACAATGAGCAGTTCTTC. This codes for CASSLFGGLSYNEQFF.

This clonotype has at least ten counts. The germline gene is not matched at one end of the junction; a read error may be the cause. The chain recombines TRBV5-1 with TRBJ2-5; 9 nucleotides line up with TRBD1. This CDR3 region has 14 residues. Per germline, CDR1 SGHRS and CDR2 YFSETQ. The CDR3 is CASSPGQGQETQYF. The DNA for the CDR3 is TGTGCCAGCAGCCCGGGACAGGGACAAGAGACCCAGTACTTC. Full variable domain (rest looked up from reference TRBV5-1 and TRBJ2-5): KAGVTQTPRYLIKTRGQQVTLSCSPISGHRSVSWYQQTPGQGLQFLFEYFSETQRNKGNFPGRFSGRQFSNSRSEMNVSTLELGDSALYLCASSPGQGQETQYFGPGTRLLVL.

The chain couples TRBV18 to TRBJ1-1; 7 nucleotides match TRBD1. V shed 2 bases and J 4 bases; nucleotides not matched to a gene: 4. The length of the CDR3 is 14 residues. CDR1 KGHSH and CDR2 LQKENI come from the germline V gene. Here the CDR3 reads CASSPARGSTEAFF. In nucleotides, the CDR3 is TGTGCCAGCTCACCAGCCAGGGGGAGCACTGAAGCTTTCTTT.

This chain connects TRBV30 to TRBJ2-7, with a tentative D call TRBD1 (6 bases). CDR1 and CDR2 (germline): GTSNPN, SVGIG (reference sequence). V lost 4 bases to trimming and J lost 6 bases, with 13 bases between them. The CDR3 totals 12 residues. Here the CDR3 DNA reads TGTGCCTGGAACAGTGGGGGCTCCGAGCAGTACTTC. Its protein product is CAWNSGGSEQYF.

This clonotype appeared a few times. The V gene is TRBV4-2, the J gene TRBJ2-7; D unclear. V lost 0 bases and J lost 8, with 14 bases in between. This CDR3 is built from 14 residues. The germline V gene has CDR1 LGHNA and CDR2 YNFKEQ. The CDR3 reads CASSQETNPTQQYF. The CDR3 DNA sequence: TGTGCCAGCAGCCAAGAAACTAACCCTACGCAGCAGTACTTC.

This clonotype turned up a few times. The rearrangement joins TRBV25-1 to TRBJ2-7; 8 nucleotides align to TRBD1. This CDR3 is 14 amino acids long. Germline CDR1 and CDR2: MGHDK and SYGVNS. Losses at the gene ends were 4 bases for V and 4 bases for J; bases not matched to a gene: 6. Here the CDR3 DNA reads TGTGCCAGCAGTGGGACAGGGAGAGGATACGAGCAGTACTTC. Its translation: CASSGTGRGYEQYF.

This clonotype has a handful of counts. The rearrangement uses TRBV10-3 and TRBJ2-1; 8 bases fit TRBD2. V trimming: 4 bases; J trimming: 8 bases; junction bases outside the gene matches: 13. The CDR3 is 16 residues long. From germline, CDR1 is ENHRY and CDR2 SYGVKD. Here the CDR3 reads CAISGRTSPRGDEQFF. CDR3 nucleotide sequence: TGTGCCATCAGTGGGCGGACTAGCCCCCGCGGCGATGAGCAGTTCTTC.

This clonotype has at least ten counts. The chain recombines TRBV15 with TRBJ1-3; a possible D gene is TRBD1 (5 bases). V was shortened by 1 base and J by 2 bases, with 9 bases between the two germline ends. The length of the CDR3 is 15 residues. Germline V lookup: CDR1 LNHNV, CDR2 YYDKDF (reference sequence). CDR3 amino acids: CATSRGGGAGNTIYF. As DNA, the CDR3 is TGTGCCACCAGCAGAGGCGGGGGAGCTGGAAACACCATATATTTT.

This clonotype appeared a few times. This sequence joins TRBV5-1 and TRBJ2-7; D is unresolved. The germline CDR1 and CDR2 sequences are SGHRS and YFSETQ. Deletions cut 2 bases from V and 6 bases from J, with 9 bases between. This CDR3 is 12 amino acids long. The CDR3 loop is CASSFTGFEQYF. The CDR3 coding sequence is TGCGCCAGCAGCTTCACGGGTTTCGAGCAGTACTTC. The full variable domain, rest sourced from reference TRBV5-1 and TRBJ2-7, is KAGVTQTPRYLIKTRGQQVTLSCSPISGHRSVSWYQQTPGQGLQFLFEYFSETQRNKGNFPGRFSGRQFSNSRSEMNVSTLELGDSALYLCASSFTGFEQYFGPGTRLTVT.

The sample holds a few counts of this clonotype. The rearrangement joins TRBV12-3 or TRBV12-4 to TRBJ2-1; a possible D gene is TRBD2 (5 bases). Trimming shortened V by 8 bases and J by 4 bases, and 9 bases separated the two germline ends. The CDR3 is made up of 12 amino acids. The CDR3 reads CASAGRYNEQFF. CDR3 DNA sequence: TGTGCCAGCGCGGGCAGGTACAATGAGCAGTTCTTC.

The chain links TRBV5-6 to TRBJ2-2; 10 bases map to TRBD2. This CDR3 contains 17 residues. The V gene end was trimmed by 4 bases and the J gene end by 3 bases; junction bases not matched to a gene: 9. Germline V gives CDR1 SGHDT, CDR2 YYEEEE. Written as DNA, the CDR3 is TGTGCCAGCAGCCCGTGGACTAGCGGAACCTACACCGGGGAGCTGTTTTTT. Protein sequence: CASSPWTSGTYTGELFF.

The rearrangement links TRBV28 to TRBJ2-5; D call uncertain. V was cut by 4 bases and J by 2 bases, with 8 bases left in between. The CDR3 covers 13 residues. In germline, CDR1 is MDHEN, CDR2 SYDVKM. The CDR3 protein is CASSSLPQETQYF. The CDR3 nucleotides read TGTGCCAGCAGTTCGCTACCGCAAGAGACCCAGTACTTC. The full variable domain, with the rest looked up from reference TRBV28 and TRBJ2-5, is DVKVTQSSRYLVKRTGEKVFLECVQDMDHENMFWYRQDPGLGLRLIYFSYDVKMKEKGDIPEGYSVSREKKERFSLILESASTNQTSMYLCASSSLPQETQYFGPGTRLLVL.

The DNA of the CDR3 is TGTGCCACCAGCAGAGAATGGGGTAGCGGGAGGGTGACAACAGATACGCAGTATTTT. Residues: CATSREWGSGRVTTDTQYF. V usage is TRBV15 and J usage is TRBJ2-3, with 11 bases fitting TRBD2. V was pared by 0 bases and J by 3 bases, with 11 bases of the junction left unmatched. The CDR3 spans 19 residues. CDR1 and CDR2 from the germline V gene are LNHNV and YYDKDF (reference sequence).

V and J are TRBV2 and TRBJ1-6; maybe TRBD1 (5 bases). V was shortened by 0 bases and J by 10 bases, with 16 bases between the two germline ends. The CDR3 consists of 16 residues. Germline CDR1 reads SNHLY; CDR2 reads FYNNEI. CDR3 protein: CASSEAMRGAYSPLHF. The CDR3, as DNA: TGTGCCAGCAGTGAAGCGATGCGTGGGGCTTACTCACCCCTCCACTTT. Filled out from reference TRBV2 and TRBJ1-6, the complete variable domain reads EPEVTQTPSHQVTQMGQEVILRCVPISNHLYFYWYRQILGQKVEFLVSFYNNEISEKSEIFDDQFSVERPDGSNFTLKIRSTKLEDSAMYFCASSEAMRGAYSPLHFGNGTRLTVT.

J is TRBJ2-1 and V is TRBV15, with D tentatively TRBD2 (5 bases). V lost 1 base and J lost 6, with 10 bases in between. CDR1 is LNHNV and CDR2 is YYDKDF in the germline V gene (reference sequence). The CDR3 has 14 amino acids. DNA for the CDR3: TGTGCCACCAGCAGAGGAGGGTCGGGCAATGAGCAGTTCTTC. Amino acid sequence: CATSRGGSGNEQFF.

This clonotype has just a few counts. The chain joins TRBV20-1 to TRBJ2-3; possibly TRBD1 or TRBD2 for D (5 bases each). The CDR3 length is 15 residues. Germline loops: CDR1 DFQATT, CDR2 SNEGSKA (reference sequence). V was clipped by 2 bases and J by 2 bases, with 14 bases between them. The DNA for the CDR3 is TGCAGTGCTAGAACCGGGCGAGGGGTCACAGATACGCAGTATTTT. It encodes CSARTGRGVTDTQYF.

The rearrangement links TRBV11-2 to TRBJ1-3, with D unresolved. This CDR3 contains 14 residues. Trimming left V 4 bases short and J 4 bases short, with 11 bases between. Germline lookup yields CDR1 SGHAT and CDR2 FQNNGV. This chain's CDR3 is CASSSPKQGNTIYF. CDR3 nucleotide sequence: TGTGCCAGCAGCTCCCCGAAACAGGGAAACACCATATATTTT.

V gene TRBV6-1 combines with J gene TRBJ1-3, with D possibly being TRBD1 (6 bases). V shed 6 bases and J shed 2 bases, with 17 bases lying between them. The CDR3 has 16 residues. Per the germline V gene, CDR1 is MNHNS and CDR2 is SASEGT. The CDR3 loop reads CASRTDNNRAGNTIYF. In nucleotides, the CDR3 is TGTGCCAGCAGAACCGACAACAACAGGGCTGGAAACACCATATATTTT.

J is TRBJ2-6 and V is TRBV11-3; D may match TRBD1 or TRBD2 (5 bases each). The CDR3 covers 15 residues. V dropped 7 bases and J dropped 3 bases, with 13 bases sitting between them. Germline-derived CDR1 and CDR2 are SGHNT and YENEEA. The CDR3 here is CASIDPGRGANVLTF. As DNA, the CDR3 is TGTGCCAGCATCGATCCGGGACGTGGGGCCAACGTCCTGACTTTC. Combining the CDR3 with reference TRBV11-3 and TRBJ2-6 gives the whole variable domain EAGVVQSPRYKIIEKKQPVAFWCNPISGHNTLYWYLQNLGQGPELLIRYENEEAVDDSQLPKDRFSAERLKGVDSTLKIQPAELGDSAVYLCASIDPGRGANVLTFGAGSRLTVL.

This rearrangement joins TRBV7-2 to TRBJ2-7; D may be TRBD2 (6 bases). Trimming stripped 4 bases from V and 4 bases from J, with 14 bases between. The CDR3 covers 14 residues. CDR1 SGHTA and CDR2 FQGNSA come from the germline V gene. CDR3 residues: CASSSRDSRYEQYF. The DNA for the CDR3 is TGTGCCAGCAGCTCACGGGACTCAAGATACGAGCAGTACTTC.

The chain employs TRBV10-3 and TRBJ1-6; D is undetermined. The CDR3 has 15 amino acids. With 2 bases removed from V and 7 bases from J, the gap between germline ends came to 12 bases. Per the germline V gene, CDR1 is ENHRY and CDR2 is SYGVKD. This CDR3 reads CAISEHGSQNSPLHF. The CDR3 DNA reads as TGTGCCATCAGTGAGCATGGCAGTCAGAATTCACCCCTCCACTTT.

V usage is TRBV6-4 and J usage is TRBJ1-1; 8 nucleotides line up with TRBD1. V was pared by 4 bases and J by 4 bases, with 5 bases of the junction left unmatched. From germline, CDR1 is MRHNA and CDR2 SNTAGT. The CDR3 has 14 amino acids. CDR3 coding DNA: TGTGCCAGCAGTGTACAGGGGGGGACCACTGAAGCTTTCTTT. It specifies CASSVQGGTTEAFF.

The genes are TRBV15 and TRBJ1-1; D is unresolved. Between the trimmed V and J ends, which lost 7 bases and 0 bases, there was a span of 9 bases. CDR3 size: 13 residues. From germline, CDR1 is LNHNV and CDR2 YYDKDF (reference sequence). Written as DNA, the CDR3 is TGTGCCACCACCGCGACCATGAACACTGAAGCTTTCTTT. It is translated as CATTATMNTEAFF.

The chain combines TRBV7-9 with TRBJ2-3; D is possibly TRBD2 (6 bases). Trimming shortened V by 5 bases and J by 2 bases, and 14 bases separated the two germline ends. The CDR3 totals 15 residues. Per germline, CDR1 SEHNR and CDR2 FQNEAQ (reference sequence). CDR3: CASSPYREITDTQYF. Written as DNA, the CDR3 is TGTGCCAGCAGCCCATATCGGGAGATCACAGATACGCAGTATTTT.

The chain joins TRBV29-1 to TRBJ1-1; the D is unclear. Germline V lookup: CDR1 SQVTM, CDR2 ANQGSEA. With 4 bases removed from V and 3 bases from J, the gap between germline ends came to 18 bases. The CDR3 spans 15 residues. CDR3 protein: CSVAERGRQDTEAFF. The DNA for the CDR3 is TGCAGCGTTGCGGAACGGGGAAGACAAGACACTGAAGCTTTCTTT.

In its sample, this clonotype was seen a few times. This rearrangement joins TRBV12-3 or TRBV12-4 to TRBJ1-1; D is unresolved. The CDR3 has 11 amino acids. V was shortened by 2 bases and J by 10 bases, with 8 bases between the two germline ends. The CDR3 is CASSLSGRAFF. The CDR3, as DNA: TGTGCCAGCAGTTTATCTGGCAGAGCTTTCTTT.

The chain couples TRBV7-2 to TRBJ2-7; no firm D call. Germline V gene sequence: CDR1 SGHTA, CDR2 FQGNSA. V lost 5 bases, J lost 0 bases, and 17 bases lay in between. The CDR3 totals 16 residues. The CDR3, as DNA: TGTGCCAGCAGCCCCCTGCTCACTTCCTACTCCTACGAGCAGTACTTC. Its protein product is CASSPLLTSYSYEQYF.

This chain joins TRBV9 and TRBJ2-3, with a tentative D call TRBD1 (6 bases). Germline lookup yields CDR1 SGDLS and CDR2 YYNGEE. V was shortened by 0 bases and J by 6 bases, with 26 bases between the two germline ends. The CDR3 has 19 residues. The CDR3 here is CASSVVDSTRGTTGDTQYF. The CDR3 bases are TGTGCCAGCAGCGTAGTTGACTCCACAAGAGGAACAACAGGGGATACGCAGTATTTT. The full variable domain, with the rest looked up from reference TRBV9 and TRBJ2-3, is DSGVTQTPKHLITATGQRVTLRCSPRSGDLSVYWYQQSLDQGLQFLIQYYNGEERAKGNILERFSAQQFPDLHSELNLSSLELGDSALYFCASSVVDSTRGTTGDTQYFGPGTRLTVL.

This clonotype was picked up many times. This chain uses TRBV5-1 with TRBJ1-1; D is unresolved. CDR3 length: 13 amino acids. Germline assignment: CDR1 SGHRS and CDR2 YFSETQ. V lost 5 bases and J 0 bases, leaving 8 bases between the germline ends. The DNA of the CDR3 is TGCGCCAGCAGAGATGGGATGAACACTGAAGCTTTCTTT. Protein: CASRDGMNTEAFF. The entire variable domain, with the rest obtained from reference TRBV5-1 and TRBJ1-1, is as follows: KAGVTQTPRYLIKTRGQQVTLSCSPISGHRSVSWYQQTPGQGLQFLFEYFSETQRNKGNFPGRFSGRQFSNSRSEMNVSTLELGDSALYLCASRDGMNTEAFFGQGTRLTVV.

This clonotype is a singleton in its sample. The gene calls are TRBV20-1 and TRBJ2-1; 12 bases match TRBD2. J gave up 0 bases and V 6 bases, and 12 bases lay outside the gene matches. CDR3 length: 18 residues. Germline V gene lookup returns CDR1 DFQATT and CDR2 SNEGSKA (reference sequence). The DNA for the CDR3 is TGCAGTGCGGGAGGACTAGCGGGGCCTAATAGCTCCTACAATGAGCAGTTCTTC. It codes for CSAGGLAGPNSSYNEQFF.

This clonotype was detected a few times. This sequence joins TRBV12-3 or TRBV12-4 and TRBJ1-5; 7 bases map to TRBD1. The junction had 8 bases not matched to a gene; V was cut back by 6 bases and J by 6 bases. CDR3 size: 14 residues. The CDR3 here is CASRNRDSLQPQHF. Here the CDR3 DNA reads TGTGCCAGCAGGAACAGGGACAGTCTTCAGCCCCAGCATTTT.